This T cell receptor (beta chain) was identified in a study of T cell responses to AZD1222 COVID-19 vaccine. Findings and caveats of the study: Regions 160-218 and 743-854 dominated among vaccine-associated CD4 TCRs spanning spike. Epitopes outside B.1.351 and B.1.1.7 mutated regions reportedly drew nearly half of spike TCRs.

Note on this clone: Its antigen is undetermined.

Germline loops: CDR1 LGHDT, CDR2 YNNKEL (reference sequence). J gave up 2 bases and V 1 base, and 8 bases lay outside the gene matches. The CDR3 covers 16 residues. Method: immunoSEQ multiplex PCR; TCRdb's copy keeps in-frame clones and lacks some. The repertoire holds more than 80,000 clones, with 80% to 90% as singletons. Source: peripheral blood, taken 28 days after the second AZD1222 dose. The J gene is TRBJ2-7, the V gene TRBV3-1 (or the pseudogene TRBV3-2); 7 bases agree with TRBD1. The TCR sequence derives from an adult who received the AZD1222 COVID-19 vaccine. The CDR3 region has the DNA TGTGCCAGCAGCCAAGGCTCGAGGGGGCGGCCCTACGAGCAGTACTTC. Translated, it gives CASSQGSRGRPYEQYF.